These 2 T cell receptor beta chains came from one sample sequenced in a study of blood T cell repertoires in COVID-19. Produced via immunoSEQ multiplex PCR; TCRdb's table is partial and in-frame only. Altogether about 17,000 clones are present, around nine tenths being singletons, with the ten largest covering approximately 5%. The sample taken for sequencing was peripheral blood. These receptors all stem from a human donor in a cohort sampled during active COVID-19.

The chain has TRBV19 and TRBJ2-3, with 12 bases fitting TRBD2. With 4 bases clipped from V and 5 bases from J, the junction kept 4 bases outside the gene matches. The CDR3 covers 15 residues. Germline CDR1 reads LNHDA; CDR2 reads SQIVND (reference sequence). The CDR3 reads CASSRLAGVGDTQYF. The CDR3 coding sequence is TGTGCCAGTAGTAGACTAGCGGGAGTAGGAGATACGCAGTATTTT.

V and J are TRBV4-2 and TRBJ2-3, with D tentatively TRBD2 (6 bases). V was shortened by 1 base and J by 1 base, with 12 bases between the two germline ends. From germline, CDR1 is LGHNA and CDR2 YNFKEQ. There are 16 residues in the CDR3. The CDR3 coding sequence is TGTGCCAGCAGCCAAGTACACGGGAGTGGCACAGATACGCAGTATTTT. It encodes CASSQVHGSGTDTQYF.